This TCR beta chain emerged from a study of T-cell memory formation after mild COVID-19. Overall study: Most TCR clusters belonged to a single donor.

Whole-study findings and limits: Pre-infection memory carried some responding clones, suggesting that cross-reactive memory joined. Among contracting clones, CD4+ were mainly CM/EM and CD8+ enriched in EMRA. Second-wave clones peaking on day 37 lacked confirmed SARS-CoV-2 specificity.

Germline assignment: CDR1 SNHLY and CDR2 FYNNEI. The CDR3 extends over 14 amino acids. The V and J ends lost 4 bases and 3 bases, in that order; junction bases with no gene match: 5. Worth noting for this clonotype: Its antigen is not identified.

TCRdb independently ran MiXCR on the 5' RACE reads; one entry per CDR3 protein. Altogether roughly 130,000 distinct CDR3 sequences are present, about 15% being singletons, with the ten largest covering approximately 5%. The sequenced sample was PBMCs or a T cell subset sorted from them (not recorded which). This receptor was obtained from a man aged 18 to 35 who had mild COVID-19 (a few samples of this study predate the infection). Cell type and time point are not known. The V call is TRBV2, the J call TRBJ2-7; TRBD2 matches at 8 bases. CDR3: CASSGLAGLYEQYF. The CDR3 bases are TGTGCCAGCAGTGGATTAGCGGGGCTCTACGAGCAGTACTTC. The whole variable domain, filled in from reference TRBV2 and TRBJ2-7, reads EPEVTQTPSHQVTQMGQEVILRCVPISNHLYFYWYRQILGQKVEFLVSFYNNEISEKSEIFDDQFSVERPDGSNFTLKIRSTKLEDSAMYFCASSGLAGLYEQYFGPGTRLTVT.